The present T cell receptor (beta chain) was sequenced within a study of glioma-infiltrating T cells. On the study more broadly: Target coverage was about 4.5- to 10-fold for about a million blood T cells.

TCR alpha and beta CDR3 regions were amplified from RNA using iRepertoire nested multiplex PCR. For one-step reverse transcription and amplification, roughly 100-400 ng of tissue mRNA or PBMC total RNA was used. TCRdb processed the multiplex PCR reads anew with MiXCR; each CDR3 protein has one entry. Altogether a few hundred thousand distinct CDR3 sequences are present, more than 35% being singletons, with the ten largest covering around 11%. As regards this clonotype: Its matching antigen is unknown.

General study results and limits: Very few CDR3 sequences were shared between tissue and blood. Tissue-blood divergence was below expectation in non-neoplastic patients, above in gliomas.

This CDR3 comprises 14 residues. The V gene's germline CDR1 is SEHNR and CDR2 FQNEAQ (reference sequence). Trimming took off 3 bases at V and 3 bases at J, with 8 bases between the two ends. Sample: glioma tissue, nonneoplastic brain tissue, or PBMCs (not recorded which). The chain recombines TRBV7-9 with TRBJ2-2, with D uncertain. The TCR comes from a human donor with low-grade glioma or glioblastoma, undergoing nonglioma brain surgery, or in good health (not recorded which). In DNA, the CDR3 is TGTGCCAGCAGCTTTGATCTATACACCGGGGAGCTGTTTTTT. Residues: CASSFDLYTGELFF.